This T cell receptor beta chain was sequenced for a study of cytomegalovirus exposure and HLA in healthy donors (dated by TCRdb to about 2017). Background for the entire study: According to a later analysis, one platform produced both the 100 to 150 validation repertoires and the approximately 670 repertoires of the first cohort. The aim of the study was to test whether cataloging public T cell receptors could identify signatures of past pathogen exposure. A separate validation cohort of over a hundred different subjects was used in addition to the roughly 700-subject first cohort. The study combined high-throughput TCR immunosequencing, statistical association of individual TCRs with disease status, and machine learning to predict cytomegalovirus infection status. Study-wide findings and limitations: A later analysis had no HLA typing for the validation cohort, so co-occurrence there was scored across all 110 or so repertoires. Across donors, most TCR sequences were observed very rarely, whereas some public TCRs were present in many individuals. The study gave a list of more than 150 TCR beta chains associated with cytomegalovirus. Cytomegalovirus status was reported to be diagnosed by the classifier with high specificity and sensitivity in both the original and validation cohorts. Of the cluster scores, roughly 95% were above 0 in a later analysis, which found that TCRs clustered in the first cohort also tended to co-occur in the roughly 130 validation repertoires. It was suggested by the authors that the approach could potentially be generalized to other disease states and immunological phenotypes. In vitro tests confirmed that a few of the cytomegalovirus-associated TCR beta chains recognize cytomegalovirus antigens.

For this clone: Which antigen it targets is not known. One base away there is no much larger clone; base qualities are not given.

The donors belonged to the validation cohort of over a hundred subjects, which was separate from the approximately 700-subject first cohort. The receptor library was made with the immunoSEQ multiplex PCR assay. The original pipeline was this. A statistical classification framework was built to diagnose cytomegalovirus status from the catalog of TCR beta chain sequences. Here the immuneACCESS table is served through TCRdb, limited to in-frame sequences with V and J called. Missing clones are a known gap in these copies; in checked studies unresolved V genes cover under half, and the rest lacks a known reason. Clone size and V and J calls were adopted from that table, with D and trimming inferred from the DNA. For this sample the table gives roughly 250,000 clones, of which around 90% were detected only once. The leading ten clones occupy roughly 0.38% of the sample. This receptor was identified in a woman aged 18-29 years in good health and CMV-seronegative. The sample comprised PBMCs.

The DNA is as follows: TGTGCCAGCAGTTACCCTTCAGGGAATTCCTACGAGCAGTACTTC. It translates to CASSYPSGNSYEQYF. Rearrangement joined TRBV6-6 to TRBJ2-7, with TRBD1 as a weak D call on 5 bases. The V and J ends are trimmed by 2 bases and 1 base, leaving 12 bases between them. The cysteine opens and the phenylalanine closes a CDR3 of 15 amino acids. This entry keeps only the CDR3 DNA: 45 bases, framed from base 1. Based on the germline V gene (reference sequence), the CDR1 and CDR2 sequences are MNHNY and SVGAGI.